One sample yielded the 30 T cell receptor beta chains listed below, sequenced in a study of radiation and T cells in renal cell carcinoma. As to time point: blood 4 weeks post-SBRT, at nephrectomy. Treatment here: 15 Gy SBRT to primary tumor, nephrectomy 4 weeks later. The assay was immunoSEQ multiplex PCR, and TCRdb's table has in-frame clones only and misses some. The repertoire holds some 100,000 clones, with roughly 82% as singletons. The sequencing used blood, collected from a patient whose treatment included radiotherapy and nephrectomy. All receptors derive from a man in his 60s with renal cell carcinoma.

This rearrangement joins TRBV25-1 to TRBJ2-3; no clear D. The CDR3 is 12 amino acids. V was shortened by 4 bases and J by 7 bases, with 9 bases between the two germline ends. CDR1 is MGHDK and CDR2 is SYGVNS in the germline V gene. CDR3 in amino acids: CASSGYKYTQYF. The CDR3 region has the DNA TGTGCCAGCAGTGGCTACAAGTATACGCAGTATTTT.

V and J are TRBV25-1 and TRBJ1-4, with D unresolved. CDR1 is MGHDK, CDR2 SYGVNS, per germline. This CDR3 is built from 15 residues. V lost 3 bases to trimming and J lost 3 bases, with 11 bases between them. The CDR3 coding sequence is TGTGCCAGCAGTGATTCGGGGTTGGCTAATGAAAAACTGTTTTTT. Protein: CASSDSGLANEKLFF.

The rearrangement joins TRBV30 to TRBJ2-1; possible D gene TRBD2, 6 bases. V was cut by 0 bases and J by 8 bases, with 8 bases left in between. The germline CDR1 and CDR2 sequences are GTSNPN and SVGIG (reference sequence). This CDR3 is built from 12 residues. CDR3 residues: CAWSVRGDEQFF. DNA of the CDR3: TGTGCCTGGAGTGTGCGGGGCGATGAGCAGTTCTTC.

This clone has a handful of counts. The sample has other DNA sequences that encode this CDR3 too. The chain's CDR3 is CASSLKGLKPQHF. DNA for the CDR3: TGTGCCAGCAGCCTGAAGGGCCTGAAGCCCCAGCATTTT. The rearrangement uses TRBV5-6 and TRBJ1-5; D is unclear. The CDR3 spans 13 residues. The germline gives CDR1 SGHDT, CDR2 YYEEEE. V dropped 4 bases and J dropped 8 bases, with 13 bases sitting between them. Using reference TRBV5-6 and TRBJ1-5 for the parts outside the CDR3, the full variable domain is DAGVTQSPTHLIKTRGQQVTLRCSPKSGHDTVSWYQQALGQGPQFIFQYYEEEERQRGNFPDRFSGHQFPNYSSELNVNALLLGDSALYLCASSLKGLKPQHFGDGTRLSIL.

This rearrangement joins TRBV4-2 to TRBJ2-2; a possible D gene is TRBD2 (6 bases). This CDR3 is 14 amino acids long. Germline V gene sequence: CDR1 LGHNA, CDR2 YNFKEQ. The V end lost 4 bases, the J end lost 7 bases, and 13 bases lay between the germline ends. CDR3 residues: CASSPAGFGGELFF. For the CDR3, the DNA is TGTGCCAGCAGCCCCGCGGGATTTGGCGGGGAGCTGTTTTTT.

The chain recombines TRBV5-1 with TRBJ2-7; D not resolved. Trimming took 6 bases from V and 3 from J, leaving 4 bases between them. CDR3 length: 10 residues. Per germline, CDR1 SGHRS and CDR2 YFSETQ. CDR3 protein: CASNIYEQYF. CDR3 sequence (DNA): TGCGCCAGCAATATCTACGAGCAGTACTTC.

This chain joins TRBV5-4 and TRBJ2-1; TRBD2 matches at 9 bases. In germline, CDR1 is SGHNT, CDR2 YYREEE (reference sequence). V gave up 5 bases and J gave up 2 bases; unmatched junction bases: 11. The CDR3 has 17 residues. The chain's CDR3 is CASRERFAGGTYNEQFF. The DNA for the CDR3 is TGTGCCAGCAGGGAGAGATTTGCGGGAGGGACCTACAATGAGCAGTTCTTC.

This rearrangement joins TRBV29-1 to TRBJ2-1; TRBD2 matches 14 bases. The CDR3 contains 14 residues. Per the germline V gene, CDR1 is SQVTM and CDR2 is ANQGSEA. The V gene end was trimmed by 6 bases and the J gene end by 7 bases; junction bases not matched to a gene: 5. This chain's CDR3 is CSVGTSGSVNEQFF. For the CDR3, the DNA is TGCAGCGTGGGGACTAGCGGGAGCGTGAATGAGCAGTTCTTC.

V usage is TRBV19 and J usage is TRBJ2-6, with no clear D. Trimming pared 8 bases from V and 0 bases from J, leaving 11 bases between. Germline loops: CDR1 LNHDA, CDR2 SQIVND (reference sequence). The CDR3 has 15 amino acids. The CDR3 loop reads CASGTSFSGANVLTF. CDR3 coding DNA: TGTGCCAGTGGCACGTCCTTCTCTGGGGCCAACGTCCTGACTTTC.

This clone was seen only once. Other DNA sequences in this specimen translate into the identical CDR3. CDR3 region: CASSFQNMNTEAFF. CDR3 nucleotide sequence: TGTGCCAGCAGTTTCCAGAATATGAACACTGAAGCTTTCTTT. The rearrangement uses TRBV27 and TRBJ1-1, with D uncertain. CDR1 and CDR2 from the germline V gene are MNHEY and SMNVEV (reference sequence). The CDR3 spans 14 residues. Trimming removed 3 bases at V and 0 bases at J, with 8 bases between.

The chain couples TRBV4-2 to TRBJ2-3; D call uncertain. Germline lookup yields CDR1 LGHNA and CDR2 YNFKEQ. The CDR3 runs 14 residues. The V end lost 1 base, the J end lost 7 bases, and 12 bases lay between the germline ends. CDR3 bases: TGTGCCAGCAGCCAAGGACCATTGGGGAATACGCAGTATTTT. This gives the protein CASSQGPLGNTQYF.

This chain connects TRBV5-1 to TRBJ2-7, with D perhaps matching TRBD2 (6 bases). Trimming cost V 0 bases and J 3 bases, with 13 bases left between them. Germline loops: CDR1 SGHRS, CDR2 YFSETQ. This CDR3 comprises 15 residues. CDR3 region: CASSLEDGRSYEQYF. The CDR3 DNA is TGCGCCAGCAGCTTGGAGGACGGGAGAAGCTACGAGCAGTACTTC.

The J gene is TRBJ1-3, the V gene TRBV6-6, with D unclear. The CDR3 covers 16 residues. In germline, CDR1 is MNHNY, CDR2 SVGAGI (reference sequence). Trimming took 0 bases from V and 0 from J, leaving 9 bases between them. CDR3 sequence (DNA): TGTGCCAGCAGTTACTCCTTGGCCCTCTCTGGAAACACCATATATTTT. This codes for CASSYSLALSGNTIYF.

The chain couples TRBV9 to TRBJ2-3; 14 bases are a match to TRBD2. Germline V lookup: CDR1 SGDLS, CDR2 YYNGEE. The V segment lost 4 bases and the J segment 0 bases; nucleotides outside the gene matches: 7. The CDR3 contains 18 residues. The CDR3 sequence is CASSPGLAGGTSTDTQYF. The CDR3 DNA sequence: TGTGCCAGCAGCCCTGGACTAGCGGGAGGTACAAGCACAGATACGCAGTATTTT. Full variable domain (rest looked up from reference TRBV9 and TRBJ2-3): DSGVTQTPKHLITATGQRVTLRCSPRSGDLSVYWYQQSLDQGLQFLIQYYNGEERAKGNILERFSAQQFPDLHSELNLSSLELGDSALYFCASSPGLAGGTSTDTQYFGPGTRLTVL.

The chain joins TRBV19 to TRBJ1-1; unclear D gene. Germline loops: CDR1 LNHDA, CDR2 SQIVND (reference sequence). The V and J ends lost 6 bases and 5 bases respectively, with 7 bases between them. CDR3 length equals 11 residues. CDR3 sequence reads: CASRRWTEAFF. Written as DNA, the CDR3 is TGTGCCAGTAGGCGTTGGACTGAAGCTTTCTTT.

V is TRBV7-8 and J is TRBJ1-5; D is unclear. There are 16 residues in the CDR3. V was clipped by 2 bases and J by 6 bases, with 17 bases between them. Germline CDR1 and CDR2: SGHVS and FQNEAQ. CDR3 in DNA: TGTGCCAGCAGCTTAAGGGCAGGCGGGATCGCTCAGCCCCAGCATTTT. Amino acids: CASSLRAGGIAQPQHF.

The chain employs TRBV6-9 and TRBJ2-3; D is possibly TRBD1 (6 bases). Looked up from germline, CDR1 is MNHGY and CDR2 is SVAAGI. With 7 bases removed from V and 2 bases from J, the gap between germline ends came to 16 bases. The CDR3 spans 15 residues. The CDR3 DNA sequence: TGTGCCAGCATTCCCGAGGGACAAGCCACAGATACGCAGTATTTT. As protein: CASIPEGQATDTQYF.

The chain recombines TRBV12-5 with TRBJ2-1; D may be TRBD1 or TRBD2 (6 bases each). Germline CDR1 reads LGHNT; CDR2 reads FRNRAP. Trimming took 0 bases from V and 7 from J, leaving 16 bases between them. The CDR3 has 16 residues. DNA for the CDR3: TGTGCTAGTGGTTTGGTACGGTCCGGAGGGGGGAATGAGCAGTTCTTC. Translating it yields CASGLVRSGGGNEQFF.

The V gene is TRBV4-3, the J gene TRBJ1-2; D is possibly TRBD1 (5 bases). This CDR3 spans 15 amino acids. Germline values: CDR1 LGHNA, CDR2 YSLEER. Trimming removed 0 bases at V and 1 base at J, with 9 bases between. CDR3 sequence (DNA): TGCGCCAGCAGCCAAGATCGGGGGATTAACTATGGCTACACCTTC. This codes for CASSQDRGINYGYTF.

The chain employs TRBV10-2 and TRBJ2-1; TRBD2 agrees at 9 bases. The CDR3 extends over 14 amino acids. Losses at the gene ends were 6 bases for V and 8 bases for J; bases not matched to a gene: 8. Germline CDR1 WSHSY, CDR2 SAAADI. CDR3 sequence (DNA): TGCGCCAGCAGCCAGACTAGCGGAGGCGATGAGCAGTTCTTC. Translated, it gives CASSQTSGGDEQFF.

The rearrangement links TRBV29-1 to TRBJ1-3; D is ambiguous. Per the germline V gene, CDR1 is SQVTM and CDR2 is ANQGSEA. This CDR3 has 12 residues. Between the trimmed V and J ends, which lost 7 bases and 0 bases, there was a span of 7 bases. CDR3 protein: CSAGRSGNTIYF. The CDR3 nucleotides are TGCAGCGCAGGACGCTCTGGAAACACCATATATTTT. The whole variable domain, filled in from reference TRBV29-1 and TRBJ1-3, reads SAVISQKPSRDICQRGTSLTIQCQVDSQVTMMFWYRQQPGQSLTLIATANQGSEATYESGFVIDKFPISRPNLTFSTLTVSNMSPEDSSIYLCSAGRSGNTIYFGEGSWLTVV.

The table lists this clone with a few counts. The rearrangement links TRBV10-3 to TRBJ1-1, with 8 bases fitting TRBD1. V trimming: 4 bases; J trimming: 1 base; junction bases outside the gene matches: 11. The CDR3 extends over 17 amino acids. CDR1 is ENHRY and CDR2 is SYGVKD in the germline V gene. The CDR3 DNA reads as TGTGCCATCAGTGGAGGTATTTCAGACAGGGGGAACACTGAAGCTTTCTTT. Translating gives CAISGGISDRGNTEAFF.

The chain links TRBV19 to TRBJ1-2; no clear D. The CDR3 consists of 13 residues. CDR1 and CDR2 (germline): LNHDA, SQIVND (reference sequence). V was shortened by 2 bases and J by 7 bases, with 11 bases between the two germline ends. The CDR3 nucleotides are TGTGCCAGTAGTATACCTCAAAGCGGTGGCTACACCTTC. It codes for CASSIPQSGGYTF.

The gene calls are TRBV27 and TRBJ2-1; the D is unclear. Germline CDR1 reads MNHEY; CDR2 reads SMNVEV (reference sequence). The CDR3 is 11 residues long. V lost 3 bases to trimming and J lost 13 bases, with 10 bases between them. CDR3 sequence (DNA): TGTGCCAGCAGTTTCGGGCTACTACAGTTCTTC. Its translation is CASSFGLLQFF.

The chain carries TRBV4-3 and TRBJ1-1; D call uncertain. The CDR3 contains 12 residues. With 1 base removed from V and 4 bases from J, the gap between germline ends came to 4 bases. Per germline, CDR1 LGHNA and CDR2 YSLEER. CDR3 DNA sequence: TGCGCCAGCAGCCAAGCGAGCACTGAAGCTTTCTTT. It encodes CASSQASTEAFF.

The J gene is TRBJ1-3, the V gene TRBV21-1; TRBD1 was called by the table and not checked on the DNA. TRBV21-1 represents a pseudogene. This CDR3 is built from 14 residues. CDR3 nucleotides: TGTGCCAGCAGACAGGGGGCTAATGGAAACACCATATATTTT. Its translation: CASRQGANGNTIYF.

This chain links TRBV4-2 with TRBJ2-7; the match to TRBD2 covers 8 bases. Germline lookup yields CDR1 LGHNA and CDR2 YNFKEQ. With V trimmed by 0 bases and J by 5 bases, 15 bases remained unmatched. This CDR3 contains 18 residues. In DNA form, the CDR3 reads TGTGCCAGCAGCCAAGATAGATTCGGTGTTCGGACTAGCAACGAGCAGTACTTC. It translates to CASSQDRFGVRTSNEQYF.

The chain combines TRBV11-2 with TRBJ2-1; D gene unclear. The CDR3 loop spans 16 amino acids. The V end lost 1 base, the J end lost 6 bases, and 16 bases lay between the germline ends. Germline-derived CDR1 and CDR2 are SGHAT and FQNNGV. The CDR3 DNA reads as TGTGCCAGCAGCTTAGGTGGGGTGTTTATTGTCAATGAGCAGTTCTTC. Amino acids: CASSLGGVFIVNEQFF.

This clone showed up many times. The rearrangement links TRBV7-8 to TRBJ2-2; the D is unclear. The CDR3 length is 15 residues. Germline lookup yields CDR1 SGHVS and CDR2 FQNEAQ. The V gene lost 0 bases and the J gene lost 1 base, with 6 bases spanning the gap. CDR3 region: CASSLAAGNTGELFF. The CDR3 bases are TGTGCCAGCAGCTTAGCCGCAGGGAACACCGGGGAGCTGTTTTTT.

This clone occurred many times. The rearrangement joins TRBV30 to TRBJ1-2, with D unresolved. Germline values: CDR1 GTSNPN, CDR2 SVGIG (reference sequence). This CDR3 is 16 amino acids long. V lost 4 bases and J lost 4, with 22 bases in between. The CDR3 coding sequence is TGTGCCTGGATCCCCGGTCGGGTGACTTTCTCCTATGGCTACACCTTC. Residues: CAWIPGRVTFSYGYTF.